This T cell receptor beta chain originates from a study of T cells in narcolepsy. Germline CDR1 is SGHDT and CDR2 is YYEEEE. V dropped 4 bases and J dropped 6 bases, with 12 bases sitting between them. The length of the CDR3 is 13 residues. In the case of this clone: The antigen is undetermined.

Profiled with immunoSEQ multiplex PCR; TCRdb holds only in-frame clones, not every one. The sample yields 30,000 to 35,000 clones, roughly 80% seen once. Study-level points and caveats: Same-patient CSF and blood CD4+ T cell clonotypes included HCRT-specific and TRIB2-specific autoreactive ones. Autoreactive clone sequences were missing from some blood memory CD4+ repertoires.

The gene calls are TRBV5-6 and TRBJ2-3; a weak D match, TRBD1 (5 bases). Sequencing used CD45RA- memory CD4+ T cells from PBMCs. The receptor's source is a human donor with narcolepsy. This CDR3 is CASSLGPTDTQYF. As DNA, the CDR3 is TGTGCCAGCAGCCTGGGGCCGACCGATACGCAGTATTTT.